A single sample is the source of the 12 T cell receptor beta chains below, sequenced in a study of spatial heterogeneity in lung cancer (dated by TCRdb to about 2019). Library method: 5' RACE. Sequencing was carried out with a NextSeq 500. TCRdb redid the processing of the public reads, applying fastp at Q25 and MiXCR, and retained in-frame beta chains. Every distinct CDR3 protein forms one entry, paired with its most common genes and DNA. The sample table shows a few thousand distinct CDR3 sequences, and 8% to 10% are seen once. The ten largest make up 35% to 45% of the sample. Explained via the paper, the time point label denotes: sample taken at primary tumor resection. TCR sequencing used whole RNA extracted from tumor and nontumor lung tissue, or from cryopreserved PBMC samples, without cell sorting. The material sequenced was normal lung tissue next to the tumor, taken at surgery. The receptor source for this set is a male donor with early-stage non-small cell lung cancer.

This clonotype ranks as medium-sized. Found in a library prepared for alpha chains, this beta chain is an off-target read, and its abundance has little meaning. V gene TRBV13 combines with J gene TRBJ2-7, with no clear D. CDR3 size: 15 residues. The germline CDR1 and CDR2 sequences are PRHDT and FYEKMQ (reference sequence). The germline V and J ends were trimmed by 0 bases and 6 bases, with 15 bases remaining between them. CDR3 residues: CASSLGPLAPGEQYF. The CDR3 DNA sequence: TGTGCCAGCAGCTTAGGCCCCCTGGCCCCCGGCGAGCAGTACTTC. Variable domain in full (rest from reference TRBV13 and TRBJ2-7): AAGVIQSPRHLIKEKRETATLKCYPIPRHDTVYWYQQGPGQDPQFLISFYEKMQSDKGSIPDRFSAQQFSDYHSELNMSSLELGDSALYFCASSLGPLAPGEQYFGPGTRLTVT.

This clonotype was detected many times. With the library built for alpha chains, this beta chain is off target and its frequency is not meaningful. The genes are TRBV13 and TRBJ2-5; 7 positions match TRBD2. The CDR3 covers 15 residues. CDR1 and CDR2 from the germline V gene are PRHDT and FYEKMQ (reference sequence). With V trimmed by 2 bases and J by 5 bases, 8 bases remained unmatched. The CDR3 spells CASSLRGRMEETQYF. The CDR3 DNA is TGTGCCAGCAGCTTACGCGGGAGAATGGAGGAGACCCAGTACTTC. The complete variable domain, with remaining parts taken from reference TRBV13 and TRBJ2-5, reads AAGVIQSPRHLIKEKRETATLKCYPIPRHDTVYWYQQGPGQDPQFLISFYEKMQSDKGSIPDRFSAQQFSDYHSELNMSSLELGDSALYFCASSLRGRMEETQYFGPGTRLLVL.

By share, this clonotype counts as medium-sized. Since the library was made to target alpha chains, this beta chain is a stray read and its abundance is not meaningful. CDR3 residues: CASGGFIGELFF. As DNA, the CDR3 is TGTGCCAGCGGCGGATTTATCGGGGAGCTGTTTTTT. V usage is TRBV19 and J usage is TRBJ2-2; D call uncertain. Germline CDR1 and CDR2: LNHDA and SQIVND (reference sequence). The CDR3 runs 12 residues. Trimming removed 9 bases from V and 7 bases from J, with 12 bases in between.

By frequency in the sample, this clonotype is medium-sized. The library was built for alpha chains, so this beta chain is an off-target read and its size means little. In nucleotides, the CDR3 is TGTGCCAGCAGTCTCCAGGGGCGGGAGGGCCCCTACGAGCAGTACTTC. Amino acid sequence: CASSLQGREGPYEQYF. This chain links TRBV6-6 with TRBJ2-7; 9 bases are a match to TRBD2. CDR1 is MNHNY, CDR2 SVGAGI, per germline (reference sequence). Trimming cost V 5 bases and J 2 bases; bases outside gene matches: 10. The CDR3 totals 16 residues.

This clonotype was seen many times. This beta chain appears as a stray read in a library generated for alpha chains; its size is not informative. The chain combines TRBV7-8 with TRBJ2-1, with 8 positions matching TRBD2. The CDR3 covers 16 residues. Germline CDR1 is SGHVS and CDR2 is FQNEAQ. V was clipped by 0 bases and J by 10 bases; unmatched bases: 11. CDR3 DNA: TGTGCCAGCAGCTTAGCGCTACTAGCGGCATCAGGGGAGCAGTTCTTC. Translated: CASSLALLAASGEQFF.

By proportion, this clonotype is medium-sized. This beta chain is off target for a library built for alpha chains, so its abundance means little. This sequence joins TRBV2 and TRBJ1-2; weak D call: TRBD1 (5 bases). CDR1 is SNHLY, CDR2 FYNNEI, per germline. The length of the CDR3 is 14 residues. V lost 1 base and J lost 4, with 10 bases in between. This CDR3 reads CASSEGKGFYGYTF. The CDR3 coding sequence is TGTGCCAGCAGTGAAGGGAAGGGGTTCTATGGCTACACCTTC.

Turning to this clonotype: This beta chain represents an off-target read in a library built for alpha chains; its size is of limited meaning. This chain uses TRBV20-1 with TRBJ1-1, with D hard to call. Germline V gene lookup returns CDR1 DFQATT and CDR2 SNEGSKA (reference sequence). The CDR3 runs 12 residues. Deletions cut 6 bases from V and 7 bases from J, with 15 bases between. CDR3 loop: CSASFRPSEAFF. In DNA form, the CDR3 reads TGCAGTGCCTCCTTCCGGCCTAGTGAAGCTTTCTTT.

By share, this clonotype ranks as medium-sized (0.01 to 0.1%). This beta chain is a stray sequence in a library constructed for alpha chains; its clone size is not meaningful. The CDR3 here is CASSSPGRSEQFF. CDR3 coding DNA: TGTGCCAGCAGCTCACCGGGACGAAGTGAGCAGTTCTTC. The chain is built from TRBV11-2 and TRBJ2-1, with D perhaps being TRBD1 or TRBD2 (5 bases each). This CDR3 spans 13 amino acids. Germline V CDR1 and CDR2: SGHAT, FQNNGV. V lost 4 bases and J 9 bases, leaving 13 bases between the germline ends.

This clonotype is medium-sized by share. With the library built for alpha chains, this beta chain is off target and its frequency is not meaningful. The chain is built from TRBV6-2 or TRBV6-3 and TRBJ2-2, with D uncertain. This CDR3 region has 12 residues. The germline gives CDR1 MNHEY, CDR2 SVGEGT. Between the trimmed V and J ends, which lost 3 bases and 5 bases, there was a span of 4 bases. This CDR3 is CASSYQTGELFF. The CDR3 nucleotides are TGTGCCAGCAGTTATCAAACCGGGGAGCTGTTTTTT.

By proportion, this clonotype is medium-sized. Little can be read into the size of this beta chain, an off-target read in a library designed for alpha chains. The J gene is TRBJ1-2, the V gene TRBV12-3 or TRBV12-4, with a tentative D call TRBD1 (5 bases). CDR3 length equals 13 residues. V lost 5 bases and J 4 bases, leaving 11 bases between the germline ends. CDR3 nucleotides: TGTGCCAGCAGTCGTCAGGGAATCTATGGCTACACCTTC. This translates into CASSRQGIYGYTF.

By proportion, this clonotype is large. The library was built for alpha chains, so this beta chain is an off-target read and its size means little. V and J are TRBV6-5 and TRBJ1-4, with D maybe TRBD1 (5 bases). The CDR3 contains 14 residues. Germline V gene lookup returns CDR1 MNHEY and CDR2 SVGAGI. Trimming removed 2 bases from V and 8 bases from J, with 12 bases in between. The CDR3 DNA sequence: TGTGCCAGCAGTTACGGGGGTGCGAGAGAAAAACTGTTTTTT. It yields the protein CASSYGGAREKLFF.

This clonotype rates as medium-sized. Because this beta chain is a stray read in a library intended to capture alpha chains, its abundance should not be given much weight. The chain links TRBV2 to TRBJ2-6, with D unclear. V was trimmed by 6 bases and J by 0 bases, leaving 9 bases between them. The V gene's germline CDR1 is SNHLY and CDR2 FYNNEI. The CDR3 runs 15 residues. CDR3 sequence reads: CASRAIASGANVLTF. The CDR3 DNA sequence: TGTGCCAGCAGGGCGATAGCCTCTGGGGCCAACGTCCTGACTTTC.